The 6 T cell receptor beta chains below come from one sample, sequenced in a study of OX40 agonist ivuxolimab in advanced cancers. Sequencing used immunoSEQ multiplex PCR; TCRdb keeps in-frame clones, though not all of them. The sample yields around 77,000 clones, around nine tenths seen once. The material was CD4+ or CD8+ T cells sorted from blood, obtained in a trial of the OX40 agonist ivuxolimab. All receptors come from an adult with an advanced solid tumor such as melanoma, head and neck, liver or kidney cancer.

The chain links TRBV18 to TRBJ1-1; tentative D call: TRBD1 (6 bases). The CDR3 length is 18 residues. Deletions cut 6 bases from V and 1 base from J, with 24 bases between. Germline-derived CDR1 and CDR2 are KGHSH and LQKENI. The DNA of the CDR3 is TGTGCCAGCTCCGCGACGCTTAGGGGGGGGGCAGGGAACACTGAAGCTTTCTTT. This encodes CASSATLRGGAGNTEAFF. The variable domain in full, with the rest retrieved from reference TRBV18 and TRBJ1-1, is NAGVMQNPRHLVRRRGQEARLRCSPMKGHSHVYWYRQLPEEGLKFMVYLQKENIIDESGMPKERFSAEFPKEGPSILRIQQVVRGDSAAYFCASSATLRGGAGNTEAFFGQGTRLTVV.

This clone has just one count. The chain has TRBV4-2 and TRBJ1-1; D remains unclear. The germline gives CDR1 LGHNA, CDR2 YNFKEQ. The V end lost 2 bases, the J end lost 4 bases, and 11 bases lay between the germline ends. The CDR3 consists of 14 residues. Written as DNA, the CDR3 is TGTGCCAGCAGCCAACCCGAGGGAAGCACTGAAGCTTTCTTT. It yields the protein CASSQPEGSTEAFF.

This clone occurred a few times. CDR3 protein: CASSRQGAAGEKLFF. CDR3 coding DNA: TGTGCCAGCAGTCGTCAGGGGGCAGCCGGGGAAAAACTGTTTTTT. The chain is built from TRBV28 and TRBJ1-4; TRBD1 agrees at 8 bases. Germline V gene data show CDR1 as MDHEN and CDR2 as SYDVKM. The J segment lost 8 bases and the V segment lost 5 bases, leaving 10 bases of the junction unmatched. This CDR3 spans 15 amino acids.

The genes are TRBV28 and TRBJ1-1, with 10 bases fitting TRBD1. Germline CDR1 MDHEN, CDR2 SYDVKM. The CDR3 totals 16 residues. The V and J ends lost 3 bases and 6 bases, in that order; junction bases with no gene match: 10. The CDR3 protein is CASSLPGQGYRAEAFF. CDR3 DNA: TGTGCCAGCAGTTTGCCGGGACAGGGGTACCGCGCTGAAGCTTTCTTT.

The V gene is TRBV5-1, the J gene TRBJ2-5; D gene unclear. The DNA end lines up better with TRBJ2-7; the J call may be wrong. CDR3 length: 18 residues. Germline V gene lookup returns CDR1 SGHRS and CDR2 YFSETQ. Here the CDR3 DNA reads TGCGCCAGCAGCTTGAGGTTGGGCTCTGCGACCAGCTCCTACGAGCAGTACTTC. Protein product: CASSLRLGSATSSYEQYF.

The J gene is TRBJ1-2, the V gene TRBV5-4; possible D gene TRBD1, 5 bases. With 4 bases removed from V and 1 base from J, the gap between germline ends came to 11 bases. There are 14 residues in the CDR3. Germline CDR1 reads SGHNT; CDR2 reads YYREEE (reference sequence). CDR3 loop: CASSLLTDNYGYTF. Here the CDR3 DNA reads TGTGCCAGCAGCCTTTTGACAGATAACTATGGCTACACCTTC.